This T cell receptor (beta chain) appears in the sequencing data of a study of blood T cells in healthy people across ages. This clonotype was picked up many times. Through a sample-barcoded 5' primer and a J-beta primer mix, a second PCR was run for roughly 7 to 12 cycles. Using its own MiXCR run on the 5' RACE reads, TCRdb lists one record per CDR3 protein. The repertoire holds just under 900,000 distinct CDR3 sequences, with 29% as singletons. CDR1 KGHDR and CDR2 SFDVKD come from the germline V gene. V was pared by 3 bases and J by 8 bases, with 3 bases of the junction left unmatched. This CDR3 region has 13 residues.

V gene TRBV24-1 combines with J gene TRBJ2-1; 7 nucleotides agree with TRBD2. This receptor was taken from a woman of 80 years or more in good health. The source material was blood. The CDR3 DNA follows: TGTGCCACCAGTGATGGGGGGAGGGATGAGCAGTTCTTC. This sequence encodes CATSDGGRDEQFF.